The source of this T cell receptor (beta chain) is a study of CXCR3-negative and CXCR3-positive naive CD8 T cells. TRB cDNA libraries were made by UMI-labeled 5' RACE. With the 5' RACE reads reprocessed, TCRdb shows one record per CDR3 protein and no DNA. In all, the sample yields 100,000 to 150,000 distinct CDR3 sequences. Germline CDR1 and CDR2: MDHEN and SYDVKM. This CDR3 spans 12 amino acids. The chain carries TRBV28 and TRBJ2-7; TCRdb reports TRBD1, a call that lacks DNA to check it against. The specimen sequenced was naive CXCR3- CD8+ T cells from blood. The subset here: CD45RO-CCR7+CD27+CD95- naive CD8+ T cells lacking CXCR3 (TNR3-). This clonotype was sampled from a human donor in good health. Some clones in this sample may be carry-over from other donors' samples. CDR3 in amino acids: CASSEGPSEQYF.